Each of the 22 T cell receptor beta chains below was sequenced from the same sample in a study of T-cell reconstitution after alpha-beta-depleted transplantation in children. TCRbeta library construction was performed incorporating unique molecular identifiers. TCRdb redid the calling of the PCR reads with MiXCR, one entry per CDR3 protein. The table includes about 1,000,000 distinct CDR3 sequences, around 30% detected once. Material: PBMCs, mostly from graft donor cells, obtained 360 days after TCRalphabeta/CD19-depleted stem cell transplant. The receptors were sampled from a boy in the first two years of life who had a stem cell transplant for SCID, so the T cells may come from the graft donor.

V usage is TRBV2 and J usage is TRBJ2-3, with D possibly being TRBD1 (6 bases). Germline V gene data show CDR1 as SNHLY and CDR2 as FYNNEI. Trimming left V 0 bases short and J 1 base short, with 8 bases between. The CDR3 is 15 residues long. The CDR3 here is CASSEAGARTDTQYF. The DNA for the CDR3 is TGTGCCAGCAGTGAAGCGGGGGCCCGCACAGATACGCAGTATTTT.

This clonotype has just a few counts. The chain is built from TRBV5-1 and TRBJ2-7, with a possible D match to TRBD1 (5 bases). V was trimmed by 2 bases and J by 3 bases, leaving 15 bases between them. Germline V lookup: CDR1 SGHRS, CDR2 YFSETQ. CDR3 length equals 15 residues. The CDR3 DNA reads as TGCGCCAGCAGCTTTCAGGGCAGTTGGAACTACGAGCAGTACTTC. Its translation is CASSFQGSWNYEQYF.

This clonotype was seen a few times. V gene TRBV20-1 combines with J gene TRBJ1-3, with D perhaps matching TRBD1 (6 bases). This CDR3 comprises 16 residues. V lost 2 bases and J lost 1, with 15 bases in between. In germline, CDR1 is DFQATT, CDR2 SNEGSKA (reference sequence). CDR3 in DNA: TGCAGTGCTAGATCGTCGGGCCAGGGGTCTGGAAACACCATATATTTT. Amino acid sequence: CSARSSGQGSGNTIYF.

This chain joins TRBV7-8 and TRBJ2-1; 15 positions match TRBD2. CDR1 is SGHVS and CDR2 is FQNEAQ in the germline V gene. There are 19 residues in the CDR3. Unmatched junction bases numbered 10, after V lost 5 bases and J lost 2 bases. CDR3 sequence (DNA): TGTGCCAGCAGCCTGCCCGGGACTAGCGGGGGGACCCCCTACAATGAGCAGTTCTTC. Encoded protein: CASSLPGTSGGTPYNEQFF.

Points on this clonotype: The conserved phenylalanine or tryptophan normally closing the CDR3 is absent here, so this likely arose from a read error. The chain recombines TRBV20-1 with TRBJ2-3; the D gene is possibly TRBD2 (5 bases). The germline V gene has CDR1 DFQATT and CDR2 SNEGSKA (reference sequence). CDR3 length: 12 amino acids. V was trimmed by 6 bases and J by 7 bases, leaving 14 bases between them. The CDR3 loop reads CSATEDSYTQYL. In DNA, the CDR3 is TGCAGTGCAACCGAGGACTCGTATACGCAGTATCTT.

A few counts support this clonotype. The chain links TRBV7-9 to TRBJ2-7; the D gene is possibly TRBD1 (5 bases). The CDR3 consists of 14 residues. Trimming left V 4 bases short and J 3 bases short, with 13 bases between. The V gene's germline CDR1 is SEHNR and CDR2 FQNEAQ (reference sequence). The CDR3 loop is CASSSSRTYYEQYF. The CDR3 DNA sequence: TGTGCCAGCAGCTCCTCGAGGACATACTACGAGCAGTACTTC.

V is TRBV11-2 and J is TRBJ2-3, with 8 bases that match TRBD2. This CDR3 has 19 amino acids. Germline V CDR1 and CDR2: SGHAT, FQNNGV. V gave up 5 bases and J gave up 2 bases; unmatched junction bases: 18. The CDR3 loop reads CASSRVGGWAGGTTDTQYF. In nucleotides, the CDR3 is TGTGCCAGCAGCAGGGTGGGTGGTTGGGCGGGGGGAACCACAGATACGCAGTATTTT.

The V gene is TRBV19, the J gene TRBJ2-2, with 7 positions matching TRBD1. Germline CDR1 reads LNHDA; CDR2 reads SQIVND (reference sequence). This CDR3 is built from 16 residues. The trim removed 6 bases at V and 1 base at J, leaving 8 bases unmatched. DNA of the CDR3: TGTGCCAGTAGCCCGTCAGGGGGAATGAACACCGGGGAGCTGTTTTTT. It codes for CASSPSGGMNTGELFF.

The J gene is TRBJ2-3, the V gene TRBV27, with 10 bases matching TRBD2. CDR1 MNHEY and CDR2 SMNVEV come from the germline V gene (reference sequence). J lost 2 bases, V lost 5 bases, and 7 bases had no gene match. The CDR3 length is 16 residues. CDR3 sequence reads: CASSPLAGAPTDTQYF. CDR3 coding DNA: TGTGCCAGCAGTCCCCTAGCGGGGGCCCCCACAGATACGCAGTATTTT.

This clonotype showed up just a few times. The V call is TRBV4-1, the J call TRBJ1-2; D perhaps matches TRBD1 (5 bases). Trimming stripped 1 base from V and 8 bases from J, with 11 bases between. CDR1 and CDR2 (germline): MGHRA, YSYEKL. The CDR3 runs to 13 residues. CDR3 nucleotides: TGCGCCAGCAGCCAAGTCCCCAGGGAAGGCTACACCTTC. Translated: CASSQVPREGYTF.

The chain employs TRBV28 and TRBJ2-7, with 9 positions matching TRBD1. CDR1 is MDHEN, CDR2 SYDVKM, per germline. The CDR3 consists of 15 residues. V dropped 4 bases and J dropped 3; count of bases not matched to a gene: 7. The CDR3 spells CASSSPLDRGYEQYF. CDR3 nucleotide sequence: TGTGCCAGCAGTTCACCCTTGGACAGGGGCTACGAGCAGTACTTC.

The V and J genes are TRBV12-3 or TRBV12-4 and TRBJ1-6; unclear D gene. The V gene lost 11 bases and the J gene lost 15 bases, with 11 bases spanning the gap. CDR3 length: 9 amino acids. The CDR3, as DNA: TGTGCCCCACGGCAGGACCTCCACTTT. Translation gives CAPRQDLHF.

The V and J genes are TRBV3-1 and TRBJ2-2; 10 bases line up with TRBD1. Per germline, CDR1 LGHDT and CDR2 YNNKEL (reference sequence). The J segment lost 3 bases and the V segment lost 0 bases, leaving 4 bases of the junction unmatched. The CDR3 extends over 17 amino acids. CDR3 DNA: TGTGCCAGCAGCCAAGATGTCGGGACAGGGGACACCGGGGAGCTGTTTTTT. This gives the protein CASSQDVGTGDTGELFF.

The chain carries TRBV7-2 and TRBJ2-3; 7 bases align to TRBD2. Trimming took 2 bases from V and 1 from J; bases not matched to a gene: 3. CDR3 length: 15 amino acids. CDR1 SGHTA and CDR2 FQGNSA come from the germline V gene. The CDR3 loop reads CASSLWAGGTDTQYF. CDR3 DNA sequence: TGTGCCAGCAGCTTATGGGCGGGGGGCACAGATACGCAGTATTTT.

This clonotype appeared a few times. Here the CDR3 reads CASSTNRDGTEAFF. CDR3 DNA: TGTGCCAGCAGCACCAACAGGGACGGCACTGAAGCTTTCTTT. The gene calls are TRBV11-2 and TRBJ1-1, with a weak D call TRBD1 (6 bases). The germline V and J ends were trimmed by 5 bases and 4 bases, with 14 bases remaining between them. The CDR3 totals 14 residues. The germline gives CDR1 SGHAT, CDR2 FQNNGV.

There are many counts of this clonotype. The genes are TRBV5-1 and TRBJ2-7; 8 bases are a match to TRBD1. V gave up 1 base and J gave up 3 bases; unmatched junction bases: 3. Germline CDR1 and CDR2: SGHRS and YFSETQ. This CDR3 spans 14 amino acids. As DNA, the CDR3 is TGCGCCAGCAGCTTGACAGGGGGAGGCTACGAGCAGTACTTC. This codes for CASSLTGGGYEQYF.

The chain carries TRBV20-1 and TRBJ2-2, with 11 bases fitting TRBD1. The CDR3 totals 15 residues. Germline V lookup: CDR1 DFQATT, CDR2 SNEGSKA (reference sequence). V gave up 3 bases and J gave up 3 bases; unmatched junction bases: 3. The DNA of the CDR3 is TGCAGTGCTAGGAGGACAGGGGGCCACACCGGGGAGCTGTTTTTT. As protein: CSARRTGGHTGELFF.

In its sample, this clonotype was seen a few times. The CDR3 reads CSAPYVRGNTEAFF. In DNA form, the CDR3 reads TGCAGTGCCCCCTATGTAAGGGGGAACACTGAAGCTTTCTTT. V is TRBV20-1 and J is TRBJ1-1; D may be TRBD1 (5 bases). With 6 bases removed from V and 1 base from J, the gap between germline ends came to 15 bases. Germline CDR1 reads DFQATT; CDR2 reads SNEGSKA (reference sequence). The CDR3 contains 14 residues.

The chain uses TRBV25-1 and TRBJ2-1; D might be TRBD2 (6 bases). The germline CDR1 and CDR2 sequences are MGHDK and SYGVNS. There are 15 residues in the CDR3. Trimming shortened V by 0 bases and J by 1 base, and 7 bases separated the two germline ends. The CDR3 DNA reads as TGTGCCAGCAGTGAATACAGCGGGTCCTACAATGAGCAGTTCTTC. Residues: CASSEYSGSYNEQFF.

In its sample, this clonotype was seen a few times. The chain employs TRBV5-1 and TRBJ2-3; the D call may be TRBD1 or TRBD2 (5 bases each). Trimming removed 4 bases at V and 3 bases at J, with 21 bases between. The germline gives CDR1 SGHRS, CDR2 YFSETQ. The CDR3 totals 17 residues. This CDR3 is CASSAHRDRVRTDTQYF. DNA of the CDR3: TGCGCCAGCAGCGCACACCGGGACCGAGTTCGGACAGATACGCAGTATTTT.

The table lists this clonotype with many counts. The chain has TRBV7-9 and TRBJ2-7; D might be TRBD1 (5 bases). The V gene lost 5 bases and the J gene lost 0 bases, with 11 bases spanning the gap. Germline CDR1 SEHNR, CDR2 FQNEAQ (reference sequence). The CDR3 loop spans 14 amino acids. The CDR3 nucleotides are TGTGCCAGCAGCCCTAGGGGAATCTCCTACGAGCAGTACTTC. This sequence encodes CASSPRGISYEQYF.

The sample holds a few counts of this clonotype. Compared with germline, one end of the junction differs, possibly owing to a read error. DNA of the CDR3: TGTGCCAGTAGTATCGGGGGACAGGAGATCTTT. The encoded protein is CASSIGGQEIF. The rearrangement uses TRBV19 and TRBJ1-6, with 8 bases that match TRBD1. From germline, CDR1 is LNHDA and CDR2 SQIVND (reference sequence). This CDR3 contains 11 residues.